The subject of this entry is one T cell receptor beta chain. Germline V gene lookup returns CDR1 MNHNS and CDR2 SASEGT. V lost 5 bases and J lost 6; bases outside the gene matches: 8. This CDR3 has 14 amino acids. The sample belongs to a study of shared clonotypes between healthy human individuals. Profiled with immunoSEQ multiplex PCR; TCRdb holds only in-frame clones, not every one. Of roughly 500,000 clones in the sample, 75% to 85% were seen once. The gene calls are TRBV6-1 and TRBJ2-3; 7 bases fit TRBD2. This receptor was taken from a middle-aged woman in good health. Some clones in this sample may be carry-over from other donors' samples. The sequenced material came from PBMCs. The CDR3 sequence is CASSLAPGGDTQYF. In DNA form, the CDR3 reads TGTGCCAGCAGTTTGGCGCCCGGGGGGGATACGCAGTATTTT.